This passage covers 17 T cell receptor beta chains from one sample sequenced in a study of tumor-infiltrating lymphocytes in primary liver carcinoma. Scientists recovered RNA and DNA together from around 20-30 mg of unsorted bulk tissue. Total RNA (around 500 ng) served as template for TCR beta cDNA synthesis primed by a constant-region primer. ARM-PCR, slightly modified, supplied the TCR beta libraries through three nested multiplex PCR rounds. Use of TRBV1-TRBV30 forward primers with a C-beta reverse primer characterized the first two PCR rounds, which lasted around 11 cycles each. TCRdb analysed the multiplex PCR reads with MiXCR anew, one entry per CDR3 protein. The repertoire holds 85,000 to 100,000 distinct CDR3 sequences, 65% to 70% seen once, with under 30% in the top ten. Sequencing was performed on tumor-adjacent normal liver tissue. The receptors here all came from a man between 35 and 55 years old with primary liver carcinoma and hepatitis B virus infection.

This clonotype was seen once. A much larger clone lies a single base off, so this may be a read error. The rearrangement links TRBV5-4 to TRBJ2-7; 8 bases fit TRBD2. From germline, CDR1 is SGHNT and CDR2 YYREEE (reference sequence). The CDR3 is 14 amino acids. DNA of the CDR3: TGTGTCAGCACCGACGGGAGGGCCGGTATCGAGCAGTACTTC. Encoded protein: CVSTDGRAGIEQYF.

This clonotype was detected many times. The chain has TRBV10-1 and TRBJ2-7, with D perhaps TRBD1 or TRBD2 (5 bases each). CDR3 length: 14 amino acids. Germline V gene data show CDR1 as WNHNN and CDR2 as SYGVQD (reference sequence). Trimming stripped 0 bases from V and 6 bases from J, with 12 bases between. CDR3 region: CASSESIGTTEQYF. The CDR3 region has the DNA TGCGCCAGCAGTGAGTCGATAGGGACGACCGAGCAGTACTTC.

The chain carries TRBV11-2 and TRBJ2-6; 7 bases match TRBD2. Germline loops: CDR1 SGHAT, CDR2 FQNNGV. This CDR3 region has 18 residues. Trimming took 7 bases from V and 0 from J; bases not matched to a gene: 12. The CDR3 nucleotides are TGTGCCAGCACCCTACGACTAGCAGGACTCTCTGGGGCCAACGTCCTGACTTTC. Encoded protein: CASTLRLAGLSGANVLTF.

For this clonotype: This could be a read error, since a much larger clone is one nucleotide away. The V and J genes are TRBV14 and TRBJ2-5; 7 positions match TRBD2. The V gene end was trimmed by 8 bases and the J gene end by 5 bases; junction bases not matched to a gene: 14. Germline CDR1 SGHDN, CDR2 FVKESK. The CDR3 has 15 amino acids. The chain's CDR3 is CASGRGDGVRETQYF. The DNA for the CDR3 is TGTGCCAGCGGCCGGGGGGACGGCGTTAGGGAGACCCAGTACTTC.

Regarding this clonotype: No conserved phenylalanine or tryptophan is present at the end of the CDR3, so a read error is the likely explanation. CDR3 amino acids: CTSSPTGGRETQYI. CDR3 nucleotide sequence: TGTACCAGCAGCCCTACGGGGGGGAGGGAGACCCAGTACATC. V gene TRBV11-2 combines with J gene TRBJ2-5; TRBD2 agrees at 8 bases. The CDR3 runs 14 residues. CDR1 and CDR2 (germline): SGHAT, FQNNGV.

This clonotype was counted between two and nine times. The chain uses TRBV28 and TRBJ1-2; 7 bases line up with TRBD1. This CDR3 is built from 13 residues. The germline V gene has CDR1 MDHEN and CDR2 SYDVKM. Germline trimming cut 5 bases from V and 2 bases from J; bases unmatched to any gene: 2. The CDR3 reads CASSEGANYGYTF. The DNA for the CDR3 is TGTGCCAGCAGTGAGGGGGCAAACTATGGCTACACCTTC.

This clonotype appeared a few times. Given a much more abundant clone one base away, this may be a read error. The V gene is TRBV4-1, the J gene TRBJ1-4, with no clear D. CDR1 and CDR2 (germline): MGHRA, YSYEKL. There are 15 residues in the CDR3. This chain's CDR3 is CTSSQDGVTNEKLFF. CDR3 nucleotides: TGCACCAGCAGCCAAGATGGGGTGACTAATGAAAAACTGTTTTTT.

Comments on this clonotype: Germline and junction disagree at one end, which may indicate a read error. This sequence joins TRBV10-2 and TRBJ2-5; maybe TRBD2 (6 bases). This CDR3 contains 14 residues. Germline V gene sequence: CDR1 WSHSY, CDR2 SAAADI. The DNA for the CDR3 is TGTGCCAGCAGTGACGTCCTAGCGCGTGAGACCCAGTACTTC. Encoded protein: CASSDVLARETQYF.

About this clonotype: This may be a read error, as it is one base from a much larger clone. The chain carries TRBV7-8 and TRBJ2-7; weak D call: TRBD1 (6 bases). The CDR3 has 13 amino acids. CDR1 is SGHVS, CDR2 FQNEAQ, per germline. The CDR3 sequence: CASSGDKTYEHYF. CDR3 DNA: TGTGCCAGCAGCGGGGACAAGACCTACGAGCATTACTTC.

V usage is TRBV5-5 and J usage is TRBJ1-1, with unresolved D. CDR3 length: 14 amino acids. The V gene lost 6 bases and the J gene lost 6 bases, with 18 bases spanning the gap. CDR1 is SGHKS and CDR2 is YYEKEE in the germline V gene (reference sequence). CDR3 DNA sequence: TGTGCCAGCAATCCTAGAGCGTCTTCCCCTGAAGCTTTCTTT. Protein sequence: CASNPRASSPEAFF. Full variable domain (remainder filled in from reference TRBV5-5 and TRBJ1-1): DAGVTQSPTHLIKTRGQQVTLRCSPISGHKSVSWYQQVLGQGPQFIFQYYEKEERGRGNFPDRFSARQFPNYSSELNVNALLLGDSALYLCASNPRASSPEAFFGQGTRLTVV.

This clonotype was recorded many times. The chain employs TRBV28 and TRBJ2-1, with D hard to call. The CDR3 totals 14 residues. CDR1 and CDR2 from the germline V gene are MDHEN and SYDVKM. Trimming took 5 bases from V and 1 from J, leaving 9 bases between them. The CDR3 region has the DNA TGTGCCAGCAGTCCATGGGGATCCTACAATGAGCAGTTCTTC. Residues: CASSPWGSYNEQFF.

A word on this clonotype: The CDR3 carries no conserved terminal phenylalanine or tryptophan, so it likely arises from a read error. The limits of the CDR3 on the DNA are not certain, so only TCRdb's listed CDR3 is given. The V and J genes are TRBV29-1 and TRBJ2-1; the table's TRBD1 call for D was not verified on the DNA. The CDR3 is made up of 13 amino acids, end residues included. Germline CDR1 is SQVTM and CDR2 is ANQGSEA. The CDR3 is CSVTGTGGLELFS.

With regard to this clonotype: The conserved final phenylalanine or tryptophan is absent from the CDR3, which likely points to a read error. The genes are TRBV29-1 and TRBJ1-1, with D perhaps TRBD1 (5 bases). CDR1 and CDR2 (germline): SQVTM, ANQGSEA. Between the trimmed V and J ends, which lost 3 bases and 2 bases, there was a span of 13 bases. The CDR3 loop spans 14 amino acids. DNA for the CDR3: TGCAGCGTTGACGTGACAGTGGGAAACACTGAAGCTTTCTTA. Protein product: CSVDVTVGNTEAFL.

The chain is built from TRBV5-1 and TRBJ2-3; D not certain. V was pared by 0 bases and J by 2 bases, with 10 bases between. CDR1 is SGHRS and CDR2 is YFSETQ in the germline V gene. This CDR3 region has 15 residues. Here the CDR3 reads CASSLVGDNTDTQYF. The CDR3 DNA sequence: TGCGCCAGCAGCTTGGTTGGCGACAACACAGATACGCAGTATTTT.

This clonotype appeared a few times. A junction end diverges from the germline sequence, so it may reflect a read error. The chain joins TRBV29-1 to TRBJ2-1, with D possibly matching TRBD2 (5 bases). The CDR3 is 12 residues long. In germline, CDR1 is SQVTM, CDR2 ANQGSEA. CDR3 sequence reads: CSVDEGYNGQFF. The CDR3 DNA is TGCAGCGTTGATGAGGGCTACAATGGGCAGTTCTTC.

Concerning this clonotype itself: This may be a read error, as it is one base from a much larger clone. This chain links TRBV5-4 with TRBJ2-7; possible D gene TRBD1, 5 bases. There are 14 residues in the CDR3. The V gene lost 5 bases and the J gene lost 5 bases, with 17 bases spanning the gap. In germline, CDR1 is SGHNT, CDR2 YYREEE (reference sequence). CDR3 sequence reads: CASSLAGKENEQYF. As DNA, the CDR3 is TGTGCCAGCAGTTTAGCAGGGAAAGAAAACGAGCAGTACTTC.

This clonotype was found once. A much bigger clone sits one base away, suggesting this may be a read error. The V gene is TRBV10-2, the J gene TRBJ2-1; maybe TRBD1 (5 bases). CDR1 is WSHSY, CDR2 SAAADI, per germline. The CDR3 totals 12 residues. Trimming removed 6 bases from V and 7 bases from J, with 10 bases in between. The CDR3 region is CASRNRQNEQFF. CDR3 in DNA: TGCGCCAGCAGGAACAGGCAGAATGAGCAGTTCTTC.